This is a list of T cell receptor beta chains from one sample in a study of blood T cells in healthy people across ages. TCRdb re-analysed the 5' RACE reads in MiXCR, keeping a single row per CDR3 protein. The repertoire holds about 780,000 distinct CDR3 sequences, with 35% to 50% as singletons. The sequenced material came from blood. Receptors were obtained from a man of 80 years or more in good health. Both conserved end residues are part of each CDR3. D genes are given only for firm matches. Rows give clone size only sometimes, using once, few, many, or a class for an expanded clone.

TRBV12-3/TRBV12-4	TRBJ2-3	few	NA	CASRTSSTDTQYF	TGTGCCAGCAGAACTAGTAGCACAGATACGCAGTATTTT
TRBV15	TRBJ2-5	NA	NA	CATSRDRGRQETQYF	TGTGCCACCAGCAGAGATCGGGGGAGGCAAGAGACCCAGTACTTC
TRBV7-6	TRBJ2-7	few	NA	CASSLYQGRGSYEQYF	TGTGCCAGCAGCTTATATCAGGGACGGGGGTCCTACGAGCAGTACTTC
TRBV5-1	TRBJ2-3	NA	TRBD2	CASSFNAGGTDTQYF	TGCGCCAGCAGCTTTAACGCGGGAGGGACAGATACGCAGTATTTT
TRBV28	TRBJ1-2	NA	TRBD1	CASTDLDRGELSYGYTF	TGTGCCAGCACCGACCTGGACAGGGGGGAATTAAGCTATGGCTACACCTTC
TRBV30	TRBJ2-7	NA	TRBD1	CAWGTQGQGYEQYF	TGTGCCTGGGGGACTCAGGGACAGGGGTACGAGCAGTACTTC
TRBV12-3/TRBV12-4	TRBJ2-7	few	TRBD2	CASTVAGKSYEQYF	TGTGCCAGCACCGTAGCGGGAAAATCCTACGAGCAGTACTTC
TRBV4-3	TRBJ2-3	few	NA	CASSQDWSDTQYF	TGCGCCAGCAGCCAAGATTGGTCAGATACGCAGTATTTT
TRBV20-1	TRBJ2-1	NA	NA	CSARLPRGGTYEQFF	TGCAGTGCTAGGCTACCACGTGGGGGTACCTACGAGCAGTTCTTC
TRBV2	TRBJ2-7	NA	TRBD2	CASSATSGTSYEQYF	TGTGCCAGCAGTGCTACTAGCGGGACCTCCTACGAGCAGTACTTC
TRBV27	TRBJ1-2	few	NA	CASSRTDLNGYTF	TGTGCCAGCAGTCGGACGGACCTGAATGGCTACACCTTC
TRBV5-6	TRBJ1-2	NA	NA	CASSVESNYGYTF	TGTGCCAGCAGCGTGGAGTCGAACTATGGCTACACCTTC
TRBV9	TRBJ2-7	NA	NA	CASSRGGLLEQYF	TGTGCCAGCAGCAGAGGAGGACTTTTGGAGCAGTACTTC
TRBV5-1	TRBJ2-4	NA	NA	CASSPSLGEGPTLAKNIQYF	TGCGCCAGCAGCCCGTCCCTCGGAGAGGGTCCAACCCTAGCCAAAAACATTCAGTACTTC